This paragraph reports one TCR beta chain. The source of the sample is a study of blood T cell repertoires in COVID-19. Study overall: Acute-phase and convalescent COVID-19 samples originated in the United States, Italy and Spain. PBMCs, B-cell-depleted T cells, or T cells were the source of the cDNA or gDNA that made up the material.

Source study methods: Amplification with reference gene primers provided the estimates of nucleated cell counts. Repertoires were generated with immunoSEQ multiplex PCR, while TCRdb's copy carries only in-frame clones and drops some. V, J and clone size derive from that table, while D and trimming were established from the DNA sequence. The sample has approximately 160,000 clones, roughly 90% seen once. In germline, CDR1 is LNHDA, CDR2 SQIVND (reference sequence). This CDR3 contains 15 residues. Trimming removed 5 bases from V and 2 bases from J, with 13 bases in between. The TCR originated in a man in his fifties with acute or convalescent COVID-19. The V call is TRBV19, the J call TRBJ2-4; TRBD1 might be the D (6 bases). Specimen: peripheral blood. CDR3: CASSGQSSTKNIQYF. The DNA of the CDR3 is TGTGCCAGTAGTGGACAGTCCAGTACCAAAAACATTCAGTACTTC. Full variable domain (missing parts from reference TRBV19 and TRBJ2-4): DGGITQSPKYLFRKEGQNVTLSCEQNLNHDAMYWYRQDPGQGLRLIYYSQIVNDFQKGDIAEGYSVSREKKESFPLTVTSAQKNPTAFYLCASSGQSSTKNIQYFGAGTRLSVL.